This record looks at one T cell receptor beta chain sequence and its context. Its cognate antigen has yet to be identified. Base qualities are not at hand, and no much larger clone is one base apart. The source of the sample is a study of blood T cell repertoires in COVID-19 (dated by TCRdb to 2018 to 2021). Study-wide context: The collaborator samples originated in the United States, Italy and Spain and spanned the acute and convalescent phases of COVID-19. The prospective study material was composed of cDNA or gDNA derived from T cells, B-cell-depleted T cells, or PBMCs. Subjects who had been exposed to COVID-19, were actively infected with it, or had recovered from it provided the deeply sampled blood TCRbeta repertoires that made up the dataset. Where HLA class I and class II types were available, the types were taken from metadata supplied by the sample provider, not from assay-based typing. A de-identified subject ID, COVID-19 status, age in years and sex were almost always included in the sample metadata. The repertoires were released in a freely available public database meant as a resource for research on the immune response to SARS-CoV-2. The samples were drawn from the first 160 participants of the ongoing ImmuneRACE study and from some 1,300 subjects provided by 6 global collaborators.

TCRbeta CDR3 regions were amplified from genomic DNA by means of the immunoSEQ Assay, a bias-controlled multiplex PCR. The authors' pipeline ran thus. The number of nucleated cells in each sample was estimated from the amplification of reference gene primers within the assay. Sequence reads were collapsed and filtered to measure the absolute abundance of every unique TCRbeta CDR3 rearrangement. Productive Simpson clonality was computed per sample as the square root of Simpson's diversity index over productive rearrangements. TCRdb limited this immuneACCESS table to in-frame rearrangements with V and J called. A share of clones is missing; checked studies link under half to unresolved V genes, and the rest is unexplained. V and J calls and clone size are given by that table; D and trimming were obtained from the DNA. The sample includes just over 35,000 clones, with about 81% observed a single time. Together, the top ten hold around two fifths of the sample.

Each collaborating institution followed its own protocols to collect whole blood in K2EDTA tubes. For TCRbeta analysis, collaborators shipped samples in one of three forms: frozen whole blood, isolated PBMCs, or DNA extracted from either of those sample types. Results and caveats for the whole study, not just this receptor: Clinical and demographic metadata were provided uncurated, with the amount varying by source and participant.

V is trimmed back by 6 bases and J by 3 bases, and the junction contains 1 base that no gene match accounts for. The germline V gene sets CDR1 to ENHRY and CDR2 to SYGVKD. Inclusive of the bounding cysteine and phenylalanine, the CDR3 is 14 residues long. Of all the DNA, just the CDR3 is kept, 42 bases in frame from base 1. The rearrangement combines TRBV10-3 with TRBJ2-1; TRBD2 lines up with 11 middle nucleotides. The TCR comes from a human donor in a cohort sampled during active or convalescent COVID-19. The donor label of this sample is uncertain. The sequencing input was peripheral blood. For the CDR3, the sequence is CAISGLAGYNEQFF. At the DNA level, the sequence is TGTGCCATCAGCGGACTAGCGGGCTACAATGAGCAGTTCTTC.